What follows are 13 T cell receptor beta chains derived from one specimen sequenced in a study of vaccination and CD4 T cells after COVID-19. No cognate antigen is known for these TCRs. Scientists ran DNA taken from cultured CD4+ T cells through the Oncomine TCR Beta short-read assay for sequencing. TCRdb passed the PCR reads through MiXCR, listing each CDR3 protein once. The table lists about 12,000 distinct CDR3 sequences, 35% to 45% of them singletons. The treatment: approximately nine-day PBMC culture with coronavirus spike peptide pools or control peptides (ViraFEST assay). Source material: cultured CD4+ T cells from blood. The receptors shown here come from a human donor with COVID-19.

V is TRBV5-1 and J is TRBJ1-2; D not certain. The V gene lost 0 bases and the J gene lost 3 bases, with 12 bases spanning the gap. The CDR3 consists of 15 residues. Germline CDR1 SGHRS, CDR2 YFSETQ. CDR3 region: CASSLGGTTDYGYTF. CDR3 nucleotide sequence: TGCGCCAGCAGCTTGGGAGGTACTACGGACTATGGCTACACCTTC.

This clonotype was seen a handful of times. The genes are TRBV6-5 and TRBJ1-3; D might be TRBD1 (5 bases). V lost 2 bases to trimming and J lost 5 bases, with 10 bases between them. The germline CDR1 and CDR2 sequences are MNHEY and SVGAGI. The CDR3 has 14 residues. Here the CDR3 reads CASSYGSGRNTIYF. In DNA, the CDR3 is TGTGCCAGCAGTTACGGGTCGGGGCGAAACACCATATATTTT.

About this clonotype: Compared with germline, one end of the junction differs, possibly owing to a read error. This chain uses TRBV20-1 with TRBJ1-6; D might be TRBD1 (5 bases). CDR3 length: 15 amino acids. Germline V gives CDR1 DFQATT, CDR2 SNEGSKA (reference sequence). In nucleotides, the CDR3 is TGCAGTGCTAGAGACACCGGGACCGGTAATTCATCCCTCCACTTT. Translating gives CSARDTGTGNSSLHF.

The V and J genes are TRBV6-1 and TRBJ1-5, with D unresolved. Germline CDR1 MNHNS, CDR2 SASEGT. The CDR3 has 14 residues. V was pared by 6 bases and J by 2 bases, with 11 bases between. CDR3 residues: CASSDGVGNQPQHF. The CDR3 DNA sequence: TGTGCCAGCAGCGACGGGGTAGGCAATCAGCCCCAGCATTTT.

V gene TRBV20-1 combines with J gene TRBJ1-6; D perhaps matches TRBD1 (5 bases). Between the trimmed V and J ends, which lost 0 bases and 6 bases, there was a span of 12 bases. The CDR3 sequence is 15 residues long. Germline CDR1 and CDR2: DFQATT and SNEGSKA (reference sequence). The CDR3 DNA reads TGCAGTGCTAGAGACACCGGGACCGGTAATTCACCCCTCCACTTT. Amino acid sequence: CSARDTGTGNSPLHF.

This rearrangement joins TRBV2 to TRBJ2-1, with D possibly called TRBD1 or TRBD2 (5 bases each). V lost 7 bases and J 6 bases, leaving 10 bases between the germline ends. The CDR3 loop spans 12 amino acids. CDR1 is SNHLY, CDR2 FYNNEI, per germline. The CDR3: CASTRDGNEQFF. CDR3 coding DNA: TGTGCCAGCACCCGGGACGGCAATGAGCAGTTCTTC.

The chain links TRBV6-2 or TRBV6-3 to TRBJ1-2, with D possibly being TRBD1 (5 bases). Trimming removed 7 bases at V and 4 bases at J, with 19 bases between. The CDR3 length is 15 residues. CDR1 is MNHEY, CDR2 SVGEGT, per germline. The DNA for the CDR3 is TGTGCCAGCAAAAACGGGGGGGAACCCCTCTATGGCTACACCTTC. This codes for CASKNGGEPLYGYTF.

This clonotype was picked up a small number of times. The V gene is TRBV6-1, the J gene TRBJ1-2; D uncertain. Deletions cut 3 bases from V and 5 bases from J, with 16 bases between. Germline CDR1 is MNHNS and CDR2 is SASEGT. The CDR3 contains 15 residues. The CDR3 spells CASSDSVPLPYGYTF. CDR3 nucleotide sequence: TGTGCCAGCAGTGACTCAGTCCCCTTACCGTATGGCTACACCTTC.

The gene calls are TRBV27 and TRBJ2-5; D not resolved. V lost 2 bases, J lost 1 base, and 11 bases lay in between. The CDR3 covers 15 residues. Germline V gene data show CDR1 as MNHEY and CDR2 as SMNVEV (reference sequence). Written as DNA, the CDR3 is TGTGCCAGCAGTTTAAGAGGTCAGAGCCAAGAGACCCAGTACTTC. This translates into CASSLRGQSQETQYF.

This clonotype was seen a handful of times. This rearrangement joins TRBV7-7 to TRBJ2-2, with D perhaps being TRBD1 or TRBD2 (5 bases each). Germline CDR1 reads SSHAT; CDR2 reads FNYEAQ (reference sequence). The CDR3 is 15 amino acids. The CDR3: CASRAGTTNTGELFF. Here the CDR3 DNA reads TGTGCTAGCCGTGCCGGGACGACGAACACCGGGGAGCTGTTTTTT.

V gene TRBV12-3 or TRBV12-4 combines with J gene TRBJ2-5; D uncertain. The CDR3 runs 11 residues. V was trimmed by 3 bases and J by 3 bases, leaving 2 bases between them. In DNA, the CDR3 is TGTGCCAGCAGTTTCAAAGAGACCCAGTACTTC. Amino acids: CASSFKETQYF.

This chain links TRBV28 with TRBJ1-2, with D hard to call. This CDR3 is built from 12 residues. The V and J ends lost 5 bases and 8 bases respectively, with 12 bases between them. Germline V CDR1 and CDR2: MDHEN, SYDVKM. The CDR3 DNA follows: TGTGCCAGCAGTGGGATGTTGAGGGGCTACACCTTC. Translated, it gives CASSGMLRGYTF.

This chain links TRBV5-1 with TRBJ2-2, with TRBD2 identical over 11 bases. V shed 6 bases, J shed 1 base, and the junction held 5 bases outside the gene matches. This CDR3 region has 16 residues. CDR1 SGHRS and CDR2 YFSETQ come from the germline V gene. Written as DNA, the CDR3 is TGCGCCAGCACCCTAGGGACTAGCGGGAACACCGGGGAGCTGTTTTTT. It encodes CASTLGTSGNTGELFF.